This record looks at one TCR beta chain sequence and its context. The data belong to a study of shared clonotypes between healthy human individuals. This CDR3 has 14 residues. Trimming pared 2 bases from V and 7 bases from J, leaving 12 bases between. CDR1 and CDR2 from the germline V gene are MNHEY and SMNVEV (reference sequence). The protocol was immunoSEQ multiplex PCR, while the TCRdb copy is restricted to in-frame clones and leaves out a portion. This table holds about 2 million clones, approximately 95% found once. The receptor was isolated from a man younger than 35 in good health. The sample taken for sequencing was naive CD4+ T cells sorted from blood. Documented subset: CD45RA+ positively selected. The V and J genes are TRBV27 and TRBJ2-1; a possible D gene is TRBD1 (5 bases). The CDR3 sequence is CASSLRVQVNEQFF. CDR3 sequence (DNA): TGTGCCAGCAGTTTAAGGGTACAGGTAAATGAGCAGTTCTTC.